The 6 T cell receptor beta chains below were found in one sample sequenced in a study of shared clonotypes between healthy human individuals. The protocol was immunoSEQ multiplex PCR, while the TCRdb copy is restricted to in-frame clones and leaves out a portion. The data contain over 2 million clones, approximately 95% of them singletons. Sequenced sample: naive CD4+ T cells sorted from blood. This sample's subset: CD45RA+ positively selected. All receptors derive from a man aged 18 to 29 in good health.

DNA for the CDR3: TGTGCCAGCAGCAAAGCGAGAACGGGACGTACCTACGAGCAGTACTTC. This encodes CASSKARTGRTYEQYF. The chain joins TRBV21-1 to TRBJ2-7. TRBV21-1 is a documented pseudogene. The CDR3 contains 16 residues.

About this clone itself: Different DNA sequences within this sample yield the same CDR3. The chain carries TRBV5-4 and TRBJ1-2; 7 bases fit TRBD1. Trimming took 3 bases from V and 5 from J; bases not matched to a gene: 7. Germline assignment: CDR1 SGHNT and CDR2 YYREEE (reference sequence). CDR3 length equals 14 residues. In DNA form, the CDR3 reads TGTGCCAGCAGCTCGGACAGGTTAAGTTATGGCTACACCTTC. Translated: CASSSDRLSYGYTF. The full variable domain, its missing parts supplied by reference TRBV5-4 and TRBJ1-2, is ETGVTQSPTHLIKTRGQQVTLRCSSQSGHNTVSWYQQALGQGPQFIFQYYREEENGRGNFPPRFSGLQFPNYSSELNVNALELDDSALYLCASSSDRLSYGYTFGSGTRLTVV.

The V gene is TRBV11-2, the J gene TRBJ1-6; 7 nucleotides agree with TRBD1. The length of the CDR3 is 17 residues. Germline CDR1 SGHAT, CDR2 FQNNGV. V shed 3 bases, J shed 6 bases, and the junction held 11 bases outside the gene matches. The CDR3 here is CASSFFTLTGSNSPLHF. The CDR3 bases are TGTGCCAGCAGCTTCTTCACGTTGACAGGGTCTAATTCACCCCTCCACTTT.

CDR3 bases: TGTGCCAGCAGTTACGTGGGGACAAGGACAGATACGCAGTATTTT. Encoded protein: CASSYVGTRTDTQYF. The V call is TRBV6-5, the J call TRBJ2-3; TRBD1 might be the D (6 bases). Germline values: CDR1 MNHEY, CDR2 SVGAGI. V lost 2 bases to trimming and J lost 3 bases, with 12 bases between them. The CDR3 is 15 residues long.

This clone was recorded a few times. This chain joins TRBV6-4 and TRBJ1-2; no reliable D call. This CDR3 is 13 amino acids long. The germline CDR1 and CDR2 sequences are MRHNA and SNTAGT. V lost 7 bases, J lost 5 bases, and 14 bases lay in between. CDR3 nucleotide sequence: TGTGCCAGCACCCACGAGGAGCGGTATGGCTACACCTTC. Translating it yields CASTHEERYGYTF.

The gene calls are TRBV5-5 and TRBJ1-4, with D hard to call. From germline, CDR1 is SGHKS and CDR2 YYEKEE (reference sequence). This CDR3 is 13 amino acids long. Trimming left V 5 bases short and J 6 bases short, with 11 bases between. The CDR3 here is CASSILHHEKLFF. The CDR3 region has the DNA TGTGCCAGCAGTATCTTACACCATGAAAAACTGTTTTTT.